The 32 T cell receptor beta chains reported below all come from one sample, sequenced in a study of cytomegalovirus exposure and HLA in healthy donors. 13 Jbeta primers and 60 Vbeta primers were used for the PCR. The method was immunoSEQ multiplex PCR; TCRdb's version includes in-frame clones alone and lacks a portion of them. The table records about 190,000 clones, 74% of them present only once. Sample: PBMCs. The receptors were sampled from a woman aged 30 to 39 in good health and CMV-seropositive.

The V gene is TRBV6-4, the J gene TRBJ2-3; D unclear. The V and J ends lost 2 bases and 6 bases respectively, with 9 bases between them. The CDR3 loop spans 13 amino acids. From germline, CDR1 is MRHNA and CDR2 SNTAGT. CDR3 loop: CASSDAAEDTQYF. CDR3 nucleotide sequence: TGTGCCAGCAGTGACGCTGCGGAGGATACGCAGTATTTT.

This rearrangement joins TRBV27 to TRBJ1-1; 8 bases map to TRBD1. V shed 5 bases, J shed 5 bases, and the junction held 4 bases outside the gene matches. The CDR3 length is 13 residues. Germline V gene data show CDR1 as MNHEY and CDR2 as SMNVEV (reference sequence). CDR3 nucleotide sequence: TGTGCCAGCAGTCCCTGGACAGGGACTGAAGCTTTCTTT. Translation gives CASSPWTGTEAFF.

V and J are TRBV7-9 and TRBJ2-1; tentative D call: TRBD2 (6 bases). CDR1 SEHNR and CDR2 FQNEAQ come from the germline V gene (reference sequence). This CDR3 has 14 amino acids. The V end lost 5 bases, the J end lost 5 bases, and 13 bases lay between the germline ends. The chain's CDR3 is CASSPGRGNNEQFF. CDR3 bases: TGTGCCAGCAGCCCGGGTCGGGGGAACAATGAGCAGTTCTTC.

The chain links TRBV7-9 to TRBJ2-3; perhaps TRBD1 as D (5 bases). The V end was cut by 3 bases, the J end by 4 bases, with 20 bases between. The CDR3 covers 17 residues. CDR1 is SEHNR and CDR2 is FQNEAQ in the germline V gene (reference sequence). The DNA for the CDR3 is TGTGCCAGCAGCTTTATGGTACAGGTTGGGGAAGCAGATACGCAGTATTTT. Translation: CASSFMVQVGEADTQYF.

The chain combines TRBV19 with TRBJ2-7, with 10 bases matching TRBD1. The CDR3 consists of 14 residues. CDR1 LNHDA and CDR2 SQIVND come from the germline V gene (reference sequence). Trimming took 4 bases from V and 2 from J; bases not matched to a gene: 2. DNA of the CDR3: TGTGCCAGTAGTACGGGACAGGGGCCCTACGAGCAGTACTTC. It codes for CASSTGQGPYEQYF.

The V gene is TRBV19, the J gene TRBJ1-2; perhaps TRBD1 as D (5 bases). The ends were cut back, 4 bases at V and 3 bases at J, with 12 bases in the middle. This CDR3 is built from 14 residues. CDR1 and CDR2 (germline): LNHDA, SQIVND (reference sequence). The CDR3 coding sequence is TGTGCCAGTAGTACGGGACTCCGGGACTATGGCTACACCTTC. Residues: CASSTGLRDYGYTF.

This sequence joins TRBV28 and TRBJ1-2; 11 bases agree with TRBD1. With 6 bases clipped from V and 7 bases from J, the junction kept 7 bases outside the gene matches. The CDR3 loop spans 14 amino acids. From germline, CDR1 is MDHEN and CDR2 SYDVKM. The DNA for the CDR3 is TGTGCCAGCAGCCCCGGGACAGGGGGGCCTGGCTACACCTTC. Amino acids: CASSPGTGGPGYTF.

This chain joins TRBV6-6 and TRBJ2-2; 9 bases are shared with TRBD2. The V gene's germline CDR1 is MNHNY and CDR2 SVGAGI (reference sequence). With 10 bases clipped from V and 5 bases from J, the junction kept 8 bases outside the gene matches. This CDR3 is 14 amino acids long. CDR3 bases: TGTGCCACGAGGGGACTAGCTGGAACCGGGGAGCTGTTTTTT. Protein: CATRGLAGTGELFF.

The V and J genes are TRBV18 and TRBJ2-5; a possible D gene is TRBD1 (6 bases). TRBJ2-7 matches the DNA end more closely, so the J call is doubtful. The germline gives CDR1 KGHSH, CDR2 LQKENI. The CDR3 runs to 13 residues. CDR3 amino acids: CASSPVGAHEQYF. Here the CDR3 DNA reads TGTGCCAGCTCACCCGTGGGGGCCCACGAGCAGTACTTC.

The genes are TRBV10-1 and TRBJ2-1; possible D gene TRBD1, 6 bases. Germline CDR1 is WNHNN and CDR2 is SYGVQD (reference sequence). The CDR3 consists of 14 residues. V lost 3 bases and J lost 5, with 11 bases in between. Here the CDR3 DNA reads TGCGCCAGCAGTGACAGGGGAAGGAACAATGAGCAGTTCTTC. This codes for CASSDRGRNNEQFF.

The chain couples TRBV4-1 to TRBJ1-2; D may be TRBD1 (6 bases). This CDR3 comprises 15 residues. V was pared by 0 bases and J by 8 bases, with 16 bases between. Per germline, CDR1 MGHRA and CDR2 YSYEKL. CDR3: CASSQDHSGVIGYTF. In DNA form, the CDR3 reads TGCGCCAGCAGCCAAGATCACTCAGGGGTTATCGGCTACACCTTC.

The rearrangement uses TRBV29-1 and TRBJ2-4; D possibly corresponds to TRBD1 (6 bases). Trimming stripped 4 bases from V and 2 bases from J, with 12 bases between. The CDR3 extends over 14 amino acids. CDR1 is SQVTM, CDR2 ANQGSEA, per germline. In DNA form, the CDR3 reads TGCAGCGTTGGAGAGAGGGACACCAAAAACATTCAGTACTTC. It yields the protein CSVGERDTKNIQYF.

The chain employs TRBV18 and TRBJ1-5, with 7 bases fitting TRBD1. Germline V gene lookup returns CDR1 KGHSH and CDR2 LQKENI. The V and J ends lost 5 bases and 4 bases, in that order; junction bases with no gene match: 5. CDR3 length: 14 amino acids. CDR3 in amino acids: CASSRDSDNQPQHF. Written as DNA, the CDR3 is TGTGCCAGCTCAAGGGACAGTGATAATCAGCCCCAGCATTTT.

This clone was detected once. The chain couples TRBV9 to TRBJ1-1, with 7 positions matching TRBD1. After removal of 3 bases from V and 1 base from J, the junction contained 15 bases not matched to a gene. Germline V CDR1 and CDR2: SGDLS, YYNGEE. CDR3 length: 18 amino acids. The CDR3 loop reads CASSAGGGSGWGNTEAFF. CDR3 DNA sequence: TGTGCCAGCAGCGCAGGGGGTGGGTCAGGTTGGGGGAACACTGAAGCTTTCTTT.

The chain uses TRBV5-1 and TRBJ1-4; tentative D call: TRBD1 (6 bases). V was pared by 4 bases and J by 7 bases, with 11 bases between. CDR3 size: 13 residues. Germline CDR1 and CDR2: SGHRS and YFSETQ. DNA of the CDR3: TGCGCCAGCAGCATACAGGGCGGTGAAAAACTGTTTTTT. It yields the protein CASSIQGGEKLFF.

The chain carries TRBV2 and TRBJ2-5, with a tentative D call TRBD2 (5 bases). This CDR3 region has 14 residues. Germline CDR1 is SNHLY and CDR2 is FYNNEI. V lost 8 bases to trimming and J lost 2 bases, with 15 bases between them. CDR3: CASGRWGEQETQYF. CDR3 coding DNA: TGTGCCAGCGGACGGTGGGGAGAGCAAGAGACCCAGTACTTC.

The CDR3 spells CASSLQGNGQFF. The CDR3 DNA sequence: TGCGCCAGCAGTCTACAGGGAAACGGGCAGTTCTTC. The chain carries TRBV5-1 and TRBJ2-1, with D maybe TRBD1 (6 bases). The V gene lost 5 bases and the J gene lost 12 bases, with 15 bases spanning the gap. From germline, CDR1 is SGHRS and CDR2 YFSETQ. The CDR3 is made up of 12 amino acids.

The gene calls are TRBV5-6 and TRBJ2-3, with TRBD2 as a possible D gene (6 bases). Germline V gene sequence: CDR1 SGHDT, CDR2 YYEEEE. The CDR3 is 17 amino acids. The V end was cut by 1 base, the J end by 4 bases, with 19 bases between. Here the CDR3 reads CASSLFLALRSPDTQYF. The CDR3 DNA sequence: TGTGCCAGCAGCTTGTTTCTAGCGTTGAGGTCCCCAGATACGCAGTATTTT.

V gene TRBV4-2 combines with J gene TRBJ2-1; weak D call: TRBD2 (6 bases). Looked up from germline, CDR1 is LGHNA and CDR2 is YNFKEQ. The CDR3 totals 15 residues. Trimming removed 1 base at V and 10 bases at J, with 17 bases between. The CDR3 protein is CASSQARDPAGEQFF. The CDR3 region has the DNA TGTGCCAGCAGCCAAGCGCGGGATCCAGCAGGGGAGCAGTTCTTC.

The rearrangement joins TRBV5-4 to TRBJ2-1; TRBD2 aligns across 8 bases. Trimming cost V 9 bases and J 6 bases; bases outside gene matches: 8. The CDR3 totals 13 residues. CDR1 and CDR2 from the germline V gene are SGHNT and YYREEE (reference sequence). The CDR3 here is CAIPGTRTNEQFF. CDR3 nucleotide sequence: TGTGCCATCCCCGGGACTAGAACCAATGAGCAGTTCTTC.

The chain carries TRBV5-4 and TRBJ2-3, with 8 nucleotides matching TRBD2. Germline CDR1 reads SGHNT; CDR2 reads YYREEE (reference sequence). The CDR3 length is 17 residues. The V gene end was trimmed by 1 base and the J gene end by 1 base; junction bases not matched to a gene: 8. The CDR3 DNA sequence: TGTGCCAGCAGCTTGTATTTGGGACTAGGGGGCACAGATACGCAGTATTTT. Its protein is CASSLYLGLGGTDTQYF.

The V call is TRBV19, the J call TRBJ2-2; 9 bases align to TRBD2. Trimming removed 3 bases from V and 7 bases from J; junction bases left unmatched: 12. Germline CDR1 and CDR2: LNHDA and SQIVND (reference sequence). The CDR3 runs 17 residues. The DNA of the CDR3 is TGTGCCAGTAGTATCCTATTGGCGGGAGGGCGGAACGGGGAGCTGTTTTTT. Encoded protein: CASSILLAGGRNGELFF.

V gene TRBV4-1 combines with J gene TRBJ2-1, with 7 positions matching TRBD2. Trimming at V came to 4 bases and at J to 2 bases, leaving 11 bases not matched to a gene. Looked up from germline, CDR1 is MGHRA and CDR2 is YSYEKL. The CDR3 covers 17 residues. CDR3 nucleotides: TGCGCCAGCAGCCGCACTGAGCGAGCGGGACCCTACAATGAGCAGTTCTTC. This encodes CASSRTERAGPYNEQFF.

The chain employs TRBV7-9 and TRBJ1-1; the D is unclear. The CDR3 contains 12 residues. Trimming shortened V by 0 bases and J by 10 bases, and 9 bases separated the two germline ends. Germline loops: CDR1 SEHNR, CDR2 FQNEAQ (reference sequence). Here the CDR3 reads CASSLADGVAFF. CDR3 nucleotides: TGTGCCAGCAGCTTAGCGGACGGGGTAGCTTTCTTT.

This clone was seen a few times. This rearrangement joins TRBV10-1 to TRBJ1-1; D gene ambiguous. The CDR3 extends over 16 amino acids. V lost 0 bases and J 1 base, leaving 12 bases between the germline ends. Germline CDR1 WNHNN, CDR2 SYGVQD (reference sequence). The CDR3 DNA reads as TGCGCCAGCAGTGAGTCATTAGGAGTGCGGAACACTGAAGCTTTCTTT. This translates into CASSESLGVRNTEAFF.

This clone came up a few times. This rearrangement joins TRBV28 to TRBJ2-2; D remains ambiguous. Germline values: CDR1 MDHEN, CDR2 SYDVKM. This CDR3 has 13 amino acids. Trimming shortened V by 10 bases and J by 1 base, and 10 bases separated the two germline ends. In nucleotides, the CDR3 is TGTGCCATCGAAAACAGGAACACCGGGGAGCTGTTTTTT. Its translation is CAIENRNTGELFF.

The chain links TRBV18 to TRBJ1-1; perhaps TRBD1 as D (5 bases). Looked up from germline, CDR1 is KGHSH and CDR2 is LQKENI. The CDR3 runs to 16 residues. V was shortened by 0 bases and J by 1 base, with 12 bases between the two germline ends. CDR3 DNA: TGTGCCAGCTCACCACCCTCGGGGGTGTCGAACACTGAAGCTTTCTTT. It translates to CASSPPSGVSNTEAFF.

This clone was counted between two and nine times. The rearrangement links TRBV27 to TRBJ2-7, with 7 bases matching TRBD2. Losses at the gene ends were 4 bases for V and 3 bases for J; bases not matched to a gene: 6. From germline, CDR1 is MNHEY and CDR2 SMNVEV (reference sequence). The CDR3 has 14 amino acids. The CDR3 nucleotides are TGTGCCAGCAGTTCTCGCGGGGGTTACTACGAGCAGTACTTC. Translating gives CASSSRGGYYEQYF.

This clone was detected only once. The genes are TRBV5-1 and TRBJ1-1; D may be TRBD1 (5 bases). Germline V CDR1 and CDR2: SGHRS, YFSETQ. This CDR3 is built from 15 residues. Deletions cut 0 bases from V and 0 bases from J, with 9 bases between. The CDR3 loop is CASSLAGGMNTEAFF. The CDR3 DNA reads as TGCGCCAGCAGCTTGGCCGGGGGAATGAACACTGAAGCTTTCTTT.

The chain couples TRBV28 to TRBJ2-6; D is undetermined. The CDR3 runs 15 residues. Germline assignment: CDR1 MDHEN and CDR2 SYDVKM. V was cut by 3 bases and J by 2 bases, with 8 bases left in between. The DNA of the CDR3 is TGTGCCAGCAGTTTCCCCCGGGCTGGGGCCAACGTCCTGACTTTC. It translates to CASSFPRAGANVLTF.

The chain is built from TRBV6-5 and TRBJ2-5; D may be TRBD1 (6 bases). The J call may be faulty, since TRBJ2-7 better matches the DNA end. Per the germline V gene, CDR1 is MNHEY and CDR2 is SVGAGI. The CDR3 is 16 amino acids. CDR3 sequence reads: CASSLGTSNPAYEQYF. CDR3 nucleotides: TGTGCCAGCAGTTTAGGGACAAGTAATCCAGCGTACGAGCAGTACTTC.

In its sample, this clone was seen a few times. The J gene is TRBJ1-4, the V gene TRBV2; the match to TRBD1 covers 7 bases. CDR1 is SNHLY, CDR2 FYNNEI, per germline. The CDR3 spans 13 residues. J gave up 8 bases and V 3 bases, and 3 bases lay outside the gene matches. The CDR3 nucleotides read TGTGCCAGCAGTGAGACAGGGTACGAAAAACTGTTTTTT. It translates to CASSETGYEKLFF.